This entry features one T cell receptor beta chain sequence. What it binds is unknown. The germline gives CDR1 GTSNPN, CDR2 SVGIG (reference sequence). V was pared by 2 bases and J by 7 bases, with 17 bases between. This CDR3 has 15 amino acids. Assay: immunoSEQ multiplex PCR; the TCRdb copy retains only in-frame clones and omits some. The sample lists hundreds of thousands of clones, around 90% occurring once. The sample originates from a study of Ad26.COV2.S vaccination and SARS-CoV-2 variants. The overall study: Ad26.COV2.S given intramuscularly, once or twice 56 days apart.

Treatment denoted: roughly 19 received Ad26.COV2.S at low or high dose, single or two shots; roughly five received placebo; per-sample allocation not given. Day 63 following the first vaccine or placebo injection was when the samples were taken. The individual, an adult aged 18-55 years, was a donor in Boston. Findings of the study overall: It was found that vaccine and placebo recipients had similar non-spike TCR breadth.

The chain employs TRBV30 and TRBJ1-4, with D perhaps matching TRBD1 (6 bases). Sequences were derived from peripheral blood, sampled in a trial of Ad26.COV2.S vaccine versus placebo. This TCR was recovered from a person between 18 and 65 years old who received the Ad26.COV2.S COVID-19 vaccine or a placebo. The CDR3 nucleotides are TGTGCCTGGAGTCCCTCGGGGGGCTATGGTGAAAAACTGTTTTTT. It is translated as CAWSPSGGYGEKLFF. Filled out from reference TRBV30 and TRBJ1-4, the complete variable domain reads SQTIHQWPATLVQPVGSPLSLECTVEGTSNPNLYWYRQAAGRGLQLLFYSVGIGQISSEVPQNLSASRPQDRQFILSSKKLLLSDSGFYLCAWSPSGGYGEKLFFGSGTQLSVL.